These T cell receptor beta chains were read from a single sample in a study of T cell changes during pregnancy in multiple sclerosis. The data were produced by immunoSEQ multiplex PCR, yet TCRdb's version contains in-frame clones alone and is incomplete. This table holds tens of thousands of clones, about 91% found once. The sequenced sample was CD4+ T cells from peripheral blood mononuclear cells, obtained in the third trimester of pregnancy. The receptor set was obtained from a female donor in good health, enrolled as a control in a pregnancy study. Both conserved end residues are part of each CDR3. The order of the fields is J gene, D gene, clone size, V gene, CDR3 DNA, CDR3 protein. The D gene is left open where the match is weak. Rows give clone size only sometimes, using once, few, many, or a class for an expanded clone.

TRBJ2-1 | TRBD2 | NA | TRBV6-4 | TGTGCCAGCAGTGAACGACGGGGGGGCGGGGATGAGCAGTTCTTC | CASSERRGGGDEQFF
TRBJ1-2 | TRBD1 | once | TRBV19 | TGTGCCAGTAGTGCTCCCCCGGGACAGGGGGCTTATGGCTACACCTTC | CASSAPPGQGAYGYTF
TRBJ2-7 | TRBD1 | NA | TRBV5-4 | TGTGCCAGCAGCCCGCGACAGGGGGTCTCGAGCGAGCAGTACTTC | CASSPRQGVSSEQYF
TRBJ1-2 | NA | NA | TRBV28 | TGTGCCAGCAGTTTCGGCCAGGGCTATGGCTACACCTTC | CASSFGQGYGYTF
TRBJ2-3 | TRBD2 | NA | TRBV5-4 | TGTGCCAGCAGCTTTAGATCCCAGCGGGGGGGCACAGATACGCAGTATTTT | CASSFRSQRGGTDTQYF
TRBJ1-3 | NA | NA | TRBV4-2 | TGTGCCAGCAGCCAGACTCTAGGGCAGGGCCTCTCTGGAAACACCATATATTTT | CASSQTLGQGLSGNTIYF
TRBJ2-7 | NA | NA | TRBV20-1 | TGCAGTGCCCGGGAGTCCTACGAGCAGTACTTC | CSARESYEQYF
TRBJ2-4 | NA | NA | TRBV11-3 | TGTGCCAGCAGCTTAGACCGACAGAACATTCAGTACTTC | CASSLDRQNIQYF
TRBJ1-3 | NA | NA | TRBV7-2 | TGTGCCAGCAACCCGGGGGCTGGAAACACCATATATTTT | CASNPGAGNTIYF
TRBJ1-4 | TRBD1 | NA | TRBV9 | TGTGCCAGCAGCGCCGAGACAGGGAAGGGAGAAAAACTGTTTTTT | CASSAETGKGEKLFF
TRBJ1-2 | TRBD1 | NA | TRBV7-9 | TGTGCCAGCAGCCCACCCGGGACAGGGGCCGGGAGCTACACCTTC | CASSPPGTGAGSYTF
TRBJ2-2 | TRBD2 | NA | TRBV5-6 | TGTGCCAGCAGCTTGGCCAAGACGGGGGGGACCGGGGAGCTGTTTTTT | CASSLAKTGGTGELFF
TRBJ1-4 | NA | NA | TRBV7-2 | TGTGCCAGCAGCTCCACTCAACGGACTGGAAATGAAAAACTGTTTTTT | CASSSTQRTGNEKLFF
TRBJ1-5 | NA | NA | TRBV2 | TGTGCCAGCAGTGAATCAGTCAATCAGCCCCAGCATTTT | CASSESVNQPQHF
TRBJ1-1 | NA | NA | TRBV5-5 | TGTGCCAGCAGCTTGATTTCCGGGGACACTGAAGCTTTCTTT | CASSLISGDTEAFF
TRBJ1-5 | TRBD1 | NA | TRBV7-8 | TGTGCCAGCAGCCCAAGACAGGGATTCGGCAATCAGCCCCAGCATTTT | CASSPRQGFGNQPQHF
TRBJ1-4 | NA | NA | TRBV4-2 | TGTGCCAGCAGCCAAGAACTTAATGAAAAACTGTTTTTT | CASSQELNEKLFF
TRBJ2-3 | TRBD1 | NA | TRBV7-2 | TGTGCCAGCAGCTTGGGACAGGGGATGTCTACAGATACGCAGTATTTT | CASSLGQGMSTDTQYF
TRBJ1-5 | NA | NA | TRBV4-3 | TGCGCCAGCAGCCAAGACCGGGATTATAGCAATCAGCCCCAGCATTTT | CASSQDRDYSNQPQHF
TRBJ1-1 | TRBD1 | NA | TRBV5-6 | TGTGCCAGCAGCTTCGGGACAGGGGGATTGCTCATCACTGAAGCTTTCTTT | CASSFGTGGLLITEAFF
TRBJ2-1 | TRBD1 | NA | TRBV7-7 | TGTGCTAGCAGCTCTGCCAGAACAGGGGGTTACAATGAGCAGTTCTTC | CASSSARTGGYNEQFF